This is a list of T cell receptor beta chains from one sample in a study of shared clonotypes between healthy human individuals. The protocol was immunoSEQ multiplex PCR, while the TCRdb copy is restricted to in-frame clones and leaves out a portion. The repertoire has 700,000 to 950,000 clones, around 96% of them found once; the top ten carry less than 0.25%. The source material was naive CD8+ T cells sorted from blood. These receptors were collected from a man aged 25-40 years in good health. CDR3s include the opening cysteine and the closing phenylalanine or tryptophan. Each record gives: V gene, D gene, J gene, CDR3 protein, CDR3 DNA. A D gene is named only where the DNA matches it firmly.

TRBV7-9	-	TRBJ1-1	CASTTSSAEAFF	TGTGCCAGCACCACCTCATCCGCTGAAGCTTTCTTT
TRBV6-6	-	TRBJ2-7	CASSNPPDEQYF	TGTGCCAGCAGTAACCCGCCGGACGAGCAGTACTTC
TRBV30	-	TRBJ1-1	CAWSATTGPGRTEAFF	TGTGCCTGGAGTGCAACCACAGGGCCGGGGCGCACTGAAGCTTTCTTT
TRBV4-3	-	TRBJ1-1	CASSQGGWNRHTEAFF	TGCGCCAGCAGCCAAGGGGGTTGGAACAGACACACTGAAGCTTTCTTT
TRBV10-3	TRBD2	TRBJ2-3	CAVAGGLAGTDTQYF	TGTGCCGTAGCGGGAGGACTAGCCGGCACAGATACGCAGTATTTT
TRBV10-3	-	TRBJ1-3	CAISHPAAGNTIYF	TGTGCCATCAGTCACCCGGCGGCTGGAAACACCATATATTTT
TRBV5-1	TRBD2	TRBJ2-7	CASSLGGTTYEQYF	TGCGCCAGCAGCTTAGGCGGGACTACCTACGAGCAGTACTTC
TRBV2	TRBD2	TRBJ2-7	CASSVGGRAYEQYF	TGTGCCAGCAGTGTAGGCGGGAGGGCCTACGAGCAGTACTTC
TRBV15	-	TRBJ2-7	CATSRSRGETYEQYF	TGTGCCACCAGCAGATCCAGGGGCGAAACCTACGAGCAGTACTTC
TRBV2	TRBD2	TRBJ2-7	CASSWTSEQYF	TGTGCCAGCAGTTGGACTAGCGAGCAGTACTTC
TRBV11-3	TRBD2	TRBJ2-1	CASSYRLAGSNEQFF	TGTGCCAGCAGCTACCGACTAGCGGGGAGTAATGAGCAGTTCTTC
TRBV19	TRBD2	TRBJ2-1	CASSPGLAGVDNEQFF	TGTGCCAGTAGTCCGGGACTAGCGGGGGTCGACAATGAGCAGTTCTTC
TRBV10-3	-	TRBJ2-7	CAISDPLGRVSYEQYF	TGTGCCATCAGTGATCCCCTGGGCAGGGTCTCCTACGAGCAGTACTTC
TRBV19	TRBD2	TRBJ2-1	CASSTLADGNEQFF	TGTGCCAGTAGTACCCTAGCGGATGGCAATGAGCAGTTCTTC
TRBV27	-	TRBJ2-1	CASSLSVSGAYNEQFF	TGTGCCAGCAGTTTATCGGTTAGCGGAGCTTACAATGAGCAGTTCTTC